Below, 26 T cell receptor beta chains from the same sample are listed, as sequenced in a study of blood T cell repertoires in COVID-19. Measured with immunoSEQ multiplex PCR; TCRdb has only the in-frame clones, and not every one. The repertoire holds approximately 220,000 clones, with about nine tenths as singletons. Sequencing used peripheral blood. Receptors were obtained from a man in his forties or fifties with acute or convalescent COVID-19.

Ten or more counts support this clone. The chain couples TRBV4-1 to TRBJ1-2; 7 bases map to TRBD1. This CDR3 contains 14 residues. V lost 1 base to trimming and J lost 8 bases; unmatched junction nucleotides: 7. Per the germline V gene, CDR1 is MGHRA and CDR2 is YSYEKL. CDR3 protein: CASSQASTGEGYTF. The DNA for the CDR3 is TGCGCCAGCAGCCAAGCCTCAACAGGGGAAGGCTACACCTTC.

This chain joins TRBV2 and TRBJ1-1; 7 bases agree with TRBD1. The germline gives CDR1 SNHLY, CDR2 FYNNEI. The CDR3 has 13 residues. V was clipped by 2 bases and J by 7 bases; unmatched bases: 4. The CDR3 loop reads CASSEWGDSEAFF. CDR3 DNA sequence: TGTGCCAGCAGTGAATGGGGGGACAGTGAAGCTTTCTTT.

The rearrangement uses TRBV18 and TRBJ1-1, with 9 bases fitting TRBD1. The CDR3 spans 21 residues. The J segment lost 3 bases and the V segment lost 4 bases, leaving 24 bases of the junction unmatched. CDR1 and CDR2 from the germline V gene are KGHSH and LQKENI. CDR3 coding DNA: TGTGCCAGCTCACTCAGATCGCCTTTAGGACAGGGGAAGAAAAGAGACACTGAAGCTTTCTTT. Translated: CASSLRSPLGQGKKRDTEAFF.

This clone appeared a few times. The chain joins TRBV19 to TRBJ1-4; TRBD1 aligns across 7 bases. The CDR3 spans 16 residues. V lost 7 bases to trimming and J lost 0 bases; unmatched junction nucleotides: 8. Germline lookup yields CDR1 LNHDA and CDR2 SQIVND (reference sequence). DNA for the CDR3: TGTGCCAGTACCAAGCAGGGGGTAGCAACTAATGAAAAACTGTTTTTT. This gives the protein CASTKQGVATNEKLFF.

Only one count was recorded for this clone. The chain is built from TRBV19 and TRBJ1-3; 9 nucleotides align to TRBD1. The length of the CDR3 is 15 residues. Germline CDR1 LNHDA, CDR2 SQIVND (reference sequence). The trim removed 10 bases at V and 4 bases at J, leaving 11 bases unmatched. In DNA, the CDR3 is TGTGCCACCCTCACGAGACAGGGGGTCGGAAACACCATATATTTT. Its translation: CATLTRQGVGNTIYF.

This rearrangement joins TRBV6-5 to TRBJ2-5; no definite D call. Germline CDR1 MNHEY, CDR2 SVGAGI. The CDR3 sequence is 15 residues long. V was trimmed by 2 bases and J by 5 bases, leaving 15 bases between them. The CDR3 sequence is CASSYRGLFPETQYF. CDR3 sequence (DNA): TGTGCCAGCAGTTACCGAGGCCTTTTCCCGGAGACCCAGTACTTC.

This clone was counted only a few times. The gene calls are TRBV11-3 and TRBJ2-3; D is ambiguous. The CDR3 runs to 13 residues. V shed 5 bases and J shed 7 bases, with 13 bases lying between them. Germline CDR1 is SGHNT and CDR2 is YENEEA. Written as DNA, the CDR3 is TGTGCCAGCAGCACCCTGGGCAGCAATACGCAGTATTTT. Protein sequence: CASSTLGSNTQYF.

The chain links TRBV19 to TRBJ1-5; TRBD1 aligns across 7 bases. Germline V gene sequence: CDR1 LNHDA, CDR2 SQIVND (reference sequence). The J segment lost 3 bases and the V segment lost 5 bases, leaving 4 bases of the junction unmatched. The CDR3 extends over 14 amino acids. The CDR3 loop is CASSAQGDNQPQHF. The CDR3 DNA reads as TGTGCCAGTAGTGCCCAGGGGGACAATCAGCCCCAGCATTTT.

J is TRBJ1-2 and V is TRBV12-3 or TRBV12-4; TRBD1 matches 9 bases. J was trimmed by 8 bases and V by 6 bases; bases with no gene match: 7. There are 13 residues in the CDR3. The CDR3 nucleotides read TGTGCCAGCAGCCCGGGACAGGGATGGGGCTACACCTTC. Its protein product is CASSPGQGWGYTF.

The chain carries TRBV5-1 and TRBJ1-1; no clear D. Trimming cost V 0 bases and J 11 bases, with 14 bases left between them. The CDR3 contains 13 residues. The V gene's germline CDR1 is SGHRS and CDR2 YFSETQ. DNA of the CDR3: TGCGCCAGCAGCTTGGGGACTGGCGAACGCGCTTTCTTT. It yields the protein CASSLGTGERAFF. Supplemented by reference TRBV5-1 and TRBJ1-1, the full variable domain reads KAGVTQTPRYLIKTRGQQVTLSCSPISGHRSVSWYQQTPGQGLQFLFEYFSETQRNKGNFPGRFSGRQFSNSRSEMNVSTLELGDSALYLCASSLGTGERAFFGQGTRLTVV.

The DNA of the CDR3 is TGTGCCAGCAGCCCCTGGACGGTGACTATGAACACTGAAGCTTTCTTT. Amino acid sequence: CASSPWTVTMNTEAFF. V gene TRBV6-6 combines with J gene TRBJ1-1; no definite D call. V lost 6 bases and J lost 0, with 17 bases in between. This CDR3 is 16 amino acids long. Germline-derived CDR1 and CDR2 are MNHNY and SVGAGI (reference sequence).

The sample holds one count of this clone. The chain is built from TRBV3-1 (or the pseudogene TRBV3-2) and TRBJ2-5; tentative D call: TRBD2 (5 bases). The CDR3 is 14 residues long. CDR1 LGHDT and CDR2 YNNKEL come from the germline V gene (reference sequence). The V end was cut by 2 bases, the J end by 1 base, with 8 bases between. The CDR3 region has the DNA TGTGCCAGCAGCCAATCGGGGATCCAAGAGACCCAGTACTTC. This translates into CASSQSGIQETQYF.

The rearrangement links TRBV9 to TRBJ1-2, with a tentative D call TRBD1 (5 bases). This CDR3 has 15 amino acids. Trimming removed 4 bases at V and 6 bases at J, with 19 bases between. Looked up from germline, CDR1 is SGDLS and CDR2 is YYNGEE. CDR3 nucleotide sequence: TGTGCCAGCAGCCGGGAGGGGAGAGCCCCTAATGGCTACACCTTC. It is translated as CASSREGRAPNGYTF.

The chain carries TRBV6-5 and TRBJ1-2; D remains ambiguous. In germline, CDR1 is MNHEY, CDR2 SVGAGI. The V end was cut by 6 bases, the J end by 8 bases, with 16 bases between. The CDR3 totals 13 residues. The CDR3 here is CASREGLGRGYTF. The CDR3 DNA sequence: TGTGCCAGCAGGGAGGGCCTCGGACGGGGCTACACCTTC.

This sequence joins TRBV5-1 and TRBJ2-1, with TRBD1 matching over 7 bases. V shed 6 bases and J 8 bases; nucleotides not matched to a gene: 8. The CDR3 has 13 residues. The germline V gene has CDR1 SGHRS and CDR2 YFSETQ. The CDR3 DNA is TGCGCCAGCACGCTATCAGGGGGTGATGAGCAGTTCTTC. Its translation: CASTLSGGDEQFF.

V and J are TRBV5-1 and TRBJ2-1; 15 bases fit TRBD2. The germline gives CDR1 SGHRS, CDR2 YFSETQ. This CDR3 has 19 residues. Trimming removed 3 bases from V and 0 bases from J; junction bases left unmatched: 7. The DNA of the CDR3 is TGCGCCAGCAGCTCAGGACTAGCGGGGGGGCTGAGCTCCTACAATGAGCAGTTCTTC. Translation: CASSSGLAGGLSSYNEQFF.

The chain employs TRBV5-6 and TRBJ1-4; 8 positions agree with TRBD1. The CDR3 covers 14 residues. V trimming: 4 bases; J trimming: 8 bases; junction bases outside the gene matches: 7. CDR1 is SGHDT, CDR2 YYEEEE, per germline. CDR3: CASSPGGGVEKLFF. CDR3 nucleotide sequence: TGTGCCAGCAGCCCAGGGGGCGGGGTAGAAAAACTGTTTTTT.

The CDR3 region has the DNA TGTGCCAGCAGTTCCTACAGGGAGAGCAATCAGCCCCAGCATTTT. Its protein is CASSSYRESNQPQHF. This chain connects TRBV6-5 to TRBJ1-5; D possibly corresponds to TRBD1 (6 bases). The germline V gene has CDR1 MNHEY and CDR2 SVGAGI. The CDR3 consists of 15 residues. The ends were cut back, 4 bases at V and 1 base at J, with 11 bases in the middle.

J is TRBJ2-1 and V is TRBV19; 12 bases fit TRBD1. The CDR3 length is 16 residues. The V and J ends lost 4 bases and 7 bases, in that order; junction bases with no gene match: 8. Germline V gives CDR1 LNHDA, CDR2 SQIVND (reference sequence). In DNA form, the CDR3 reads TGTGCCAGTAGTAGCGGGGGGACAGGGGGCCTGAATGAGCAGTTCTTC. The encoded protein is CASSSGGTGGLNEQFF. Drawing the rest from reference TRBV19 and TRBJ2-1, the complete variable domain is DGGITQSPKYLFRKEGQNVTLSCEQNLNHDAMYWYRQDPGQGLRLIYYSQIVNDFQKGDIAEGYSVSREKKESFPLTVTSAQKNPTAFYLCASSSGGTGGLNEQFFGPGTRLTVL.

The chain couples TRBV4-1 to TRBJ1-1; 11 bases line up with TRBD1. V lost 4 bases, J lost 1 base, and 11 bases stayed unmatched. CDR3 length: 18 residues. Germline CDR1 and CDR2: MGHRA and YSYEKL. CDR3 residues: CASSPKRGTGGKNTEAFF. The CDR3, as DNA: TGCGCCAGCAGCCCCAAGCGCGGGACAGGGGGGAAGAACACTGAAGCTTTCTTT.

The J gene is TRBJ1-3, the V gene TRBV9; D uncertain. In germline, CDR1 is SGDLS, CDR2 YYNGEE. The length of the CDR3 is 14 residues. The germline V and J ends were trimmed by 4 bases and 3 bases, with 11 bases remaining between them. The CDR3 loop is CASSRDHFGNTIYF. Here the CDR3 DNA reads TGTGCCAGCAGCAGAGATCACTTTGGAAACACCATATATTTT.

The rearrangement joins TRBV5-1 to TRBJ1-2, with a possible D match to TRBD1 (5 bases). Germline V gene sequence: CDR1 SGHRS, CDR2 YFSETQ. V lost 7 bases and J lost 7, with 14 bases in between. CDR3 length: 12 residues. As DNA, the CDR3 is TGCGCCAGCGGTCGGGGGGATCGTGGCTACACCTTC. Residues: CASGRGDRGYTF.

This chain joins TRBV30 and TRBJ1-1, with D possibly matching TRBD1 (6 bases). Trimming cost V 1 base and J 5 bases, with 11 bases left between them. Germline-derived CDR1 and CDR2 are GTSNPN and SVGIG (reference sequence). The CDR3 has 13 amino acids. The CDR3 here is CAWSDRVRTEAFF. The CDR3, as DNA: TGTGCCTGGAGTGACAGGGTAAGGACTGAAGCTTTCTTT.

The chain couples TRBV5-1 to TRBJ1-4; 10 nucleotides match TRBD1. The V gene end was trimmed by 4 bases and the J gene end by 8 bases; junction bases not matched to a gene: 8. The CDR3 loop spans 15 amino acids. The germline CDR1 and CDR2 sequences are SGHRS and YFSETQ. CDR3: CASSTAGTGAEKLFF. The DNA of the CDR3 is TGCGCCAGCAGCACCGCCGGGACAGGGGCCGAAAAACTGTTTTTT.

In the case of this clone: Other DNA sequences in this sample translate to the same CDR3. This sequence joins TRBV6-5 and TRBJ1-5; no firm D call. Trimming removed 0 bases at V and 6 bases at J, with 6 bases between. Germline-derived CDR1 and CDR2 are MNHEY and SVGAGI. This CDR3 region has 13 residues. The chain's CDR3 is CASSYSFGQPQHF. The CDR3 DNA follows: TGTGCCAGCAGTTACTCGTTCGGTCAGCCCCAGCATTTT.

The rearrangement uses TRBV5-1 and TRBJ1-6; perhaps TRBD1 as D (6 bases). Germline values: CDR1 SGHRS, CDR2 YFSETQ. The CDR3 is 15 amino acids. The V end was cut by 1 base, the J end by 7 bases, with 12 bases between. The CDR3 here is CASSLREGGNSPLHF. The CDR3 DNA reads as TGCGCCAGCAGCTTGAGGGAAGGGGGAAATTCACCCCTCCACTTT. The full variable domain, its missing parts supplied by reference TRBV5-1 and TRBJ1-6, is KAGVTQTPRYLIKTRGQQVTLSCSPISGHRSVSWYQQTPGQGLQFLFEYFSETQRNKGNFPGRFSGRQFSNSRSEMNVSTLELGDSALYLCASSLREGGNSPLHFGNGTRLTVT.